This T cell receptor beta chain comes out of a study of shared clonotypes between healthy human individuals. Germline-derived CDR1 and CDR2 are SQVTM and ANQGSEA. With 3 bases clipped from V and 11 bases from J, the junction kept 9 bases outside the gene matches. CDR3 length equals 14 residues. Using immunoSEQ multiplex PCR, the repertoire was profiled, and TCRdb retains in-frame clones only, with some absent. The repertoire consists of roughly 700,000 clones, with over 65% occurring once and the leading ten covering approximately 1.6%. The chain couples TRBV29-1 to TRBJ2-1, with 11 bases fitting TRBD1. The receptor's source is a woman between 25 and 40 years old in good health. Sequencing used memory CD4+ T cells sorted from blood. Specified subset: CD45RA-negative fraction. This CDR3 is CSVEIGQGAPQQFF. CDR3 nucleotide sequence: TGCAGCGTTGAGATAGGACAGGGGGCCCCCCAGCAGTTCTTC.